This T cell receptor (beta chain) is from a study of T-cell reconstitution after alpha-beta-depleted transplantation in children. Study-wide results and limits: T-cell numbers and diversity, one year after transplant, stemmed largely from T cells that were newly produced. Expanded graft clones numbering several hundred reportedly gave rise to alpha-beta T cells about two months after transplant.

TCRbeta library construction was performed incorporating unique molecular identifiers. TCRdb ran MiXCR on the PCR reads and lists one entry per CDR3 protein. The sample holds around 300,000 distinct CDR3 sequences, 6.5% to 9% seen once. As regards this clonotype: Its antigen is undetermined.

Germline V gene data show CDR1 as MNHEY and CDR2 as SMNVEV (reference sequence). The CDR3 runs 18 residues. The junction had 11 bases not matched to a gene; V was cut back by 1 base and J by 4 bases. V usage is TRBV27 and J usage is TRBJ2-3, with 10 nucleotides matching TRBD1. The source is a female patient between 2 and 15 years old who had a stem cell transplant for Fanconi anemia, so the T cells may come from the graft donor. This specimen consisted of peripheral blood, obtained 360 days after TCRalphabeta/CD19-depleted stem cell transplant. CDR3 in DNA: TGTGCCAGCAGTTTATTCCTCAACCGCGGGACAGGGGCAGATACGCAGTATTTT. As protein: CASSLFLNRGTGADTQYF.